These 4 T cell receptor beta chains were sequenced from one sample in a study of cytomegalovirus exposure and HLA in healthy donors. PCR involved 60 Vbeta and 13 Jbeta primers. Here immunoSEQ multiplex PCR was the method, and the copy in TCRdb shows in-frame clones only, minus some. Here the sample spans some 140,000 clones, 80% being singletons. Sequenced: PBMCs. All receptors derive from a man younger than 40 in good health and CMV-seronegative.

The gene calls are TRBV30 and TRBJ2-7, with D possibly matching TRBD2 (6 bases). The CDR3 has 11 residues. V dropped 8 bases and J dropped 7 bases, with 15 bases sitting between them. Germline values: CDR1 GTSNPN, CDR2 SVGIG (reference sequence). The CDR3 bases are TGTGCCGGGGACTCACGTGGGGAGCAGTACTTC. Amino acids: CAGDSRGEQYF.

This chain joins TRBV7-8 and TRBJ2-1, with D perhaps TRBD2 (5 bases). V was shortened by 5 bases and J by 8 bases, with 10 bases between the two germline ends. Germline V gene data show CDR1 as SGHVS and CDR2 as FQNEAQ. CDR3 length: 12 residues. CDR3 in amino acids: CASSAGRDEQFF. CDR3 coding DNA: TGTGCCAGCAGCGCGGGCCGGGATGAGCAGTTCTTC.

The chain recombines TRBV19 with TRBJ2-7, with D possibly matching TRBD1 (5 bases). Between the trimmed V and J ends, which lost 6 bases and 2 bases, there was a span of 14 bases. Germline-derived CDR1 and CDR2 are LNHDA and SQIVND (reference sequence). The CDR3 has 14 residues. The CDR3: CASSSFDSTYEQYF. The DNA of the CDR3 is TGTGCCAGTAGCTCCTTCGACAGTACCTACGAGCAGTACTTC.

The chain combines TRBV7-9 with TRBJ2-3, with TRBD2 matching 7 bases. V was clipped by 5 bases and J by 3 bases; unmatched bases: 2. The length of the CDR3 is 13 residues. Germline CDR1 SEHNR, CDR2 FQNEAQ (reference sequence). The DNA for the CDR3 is TGTGCCAGCAGCGAACTAGCGACAGATACGCAGTATTTT. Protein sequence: CASSELATDTQYF.